Sequencing of this T cell receptor beta chain was carried out in a study of OX40 agonist ivuxolimab in advanced cancers. This CDR3 contains 14 residues. V shed 3 bases and J shed 4 bases, with 10 bases lying between them. Germline V gene sequence: CDR1 SGHTA, CDR2 FQGNSA. TCRdb's copy holds only in-frame clones and misses some; the assay was immunoSEQ multiplex PCR. The sample records 30,000 to 45,000 clones, approximately 82% being singletons. This chain uses TRBV7-2 with TRBJ1-5, with D possibly matching TRBD1 (5 bases). The TCR sequence derives from an adult with an advanced solid tumor such as melanoma, head and neck, liver or kidney cancer. The source was CD4+ or CD8+ T cells sorted from blood, collected in a trial of the OX40 agonist ivuxolimab. CDR3: CASSFPGVNQPQHF. Written as DNA, the CDR3 is TGTGCCAGCAGCTTTCCGGGGGTAAATCAGCCCCAGCATTTT.